A single sample gave rise to the 27 T cell receptor beta chains below, sequenced in a study of blood T cells in healthy people across ages. A second PCR of about 6 to 11 cycles used a sample-barcoded 5' primer and a J-beta primer mix. One entry per CDR3 protein results from TCRdb running MiXCR on the 5' RACE reads. This sample yields some 900,000 distinct CDR3 sequences, of which 29% are seen a single time; around 16% belongs to the top ten. Sequencing was performed on blood. The receptor source for this set is a woman of 80 years or more in good health.

The rearrangement joins TRBV11-2 to TRBJ2-1; a weak D match, TRBD2 (5 bases). V lost 5 bases to trimming and J lost 10 bases, with 12 bases between them. The CDR3 length is 12 residues. CDR1 is SGHAT and CDR2 is FQNNGV in the germline V gene. CDR3 nucleotide sequence: TGTGCCAGCAGCCACTCGGGATCGGAGCAGTTCTTC. Its protein product is CASSHSGSEQFF. The entire variable domain, with the rest obtained from reference TRBV11-2 and TRBJ2-1, is as follows: EAGVAQSPRYKIIEKRQSVAFWCNPISGHATLYWYQQILGQGPKLLIQFQNNGVVDDSQLPKDRFSAERLKGVDSTLKIQPAKLEDSAVYLCASSHSGSEQFFGPGTRLTVL.

This clonotype occurred a few times. V is TRBV7-9 and J is TRBJ1-6; 7 bases are a match to TRBD1. V was clipped by 4 bases and J by 7 bases; unmatched bases: 7. The CDR3 loop spans 15 amino acids. The germline gives CDR1 SEHNR, CDR2 FQNEAQ (reference sequence). The CDR3: CASSSNRGNNSPLHF. For the CDR3, the DNA is TGTGCCAGCAGCTCGAACAGGGGAAACAATTCACCCCTCCACTTT. The full variable domain, its missing parts supplied by reference TRBV7-9 and TRBJ1-6, is DTGVSQNPRHKITKRGQNVTFRCDPISEHNRLYWYRQTLGQGPEFLTYFQNEAQLEKSRLLSDRFSAERPKGSFSTLEIQRTEQGDSAMYLCASSSNRGNNSPLHFGNGTRLTVT.

With respect to this clonotype: Given a much more abundant clone one base away, this may be a read error. The chain joins TRBV5-1 to TRBJ1-2, with 11 nucleotides matching TRBD1. After removal of 5 bases from V and 8 bases from J, the junction contained 14 bases not matched to a gene. Germline CDR1 and CDR2: SGHRS and YFSETQ. The CDR3 contains 16 residues. The CDR3 DNA reads as TGCGCCAGCAGTTCCGGGACAGGGGGAGTAGGAGACGGCTACACCTTC. Translation gives CASSSGTGGVGDGYTF.

This clonotype was detected many times. The V call is TRBV27, the J call TRBJ2-7, with a tentative D call TRBD1 (6 bases). CDR3 length: 16 amino acids. From germline, CDR1 is MNHEY and CDR2 SMNVEV (reference sequence). V gave up 0 bases and J gave up 3 bases, with 15 bases separating them. For the CDR3, the DNA is TGTGCCAGCAGTTTATCGAGTGGGGGCGGTAGCTACGAGCAGTACTTC. Translating it yields CASSLSSGGGSYEQYF.

V usage is TRBV29-1 and J usage is TRBJ1-1, with D unresolved. CDR3 size: 13 residues. Deletions cut 7 bases from V and 6 bases from J, with 18 bases between. Germline V lookup: CDR1 SQVTM, CDR2 ANQGSEA. The CDR3 is CSAKGRGSSEAFF. DNA for the CDR3: TGCAGCGCTAAAGGTCGGGGTTCTTCTGAAGCTTTCTTT.

This clonotype was found many times. The rearrangement links TRBV7-2 to TRBJ2-4; the D is unclear. Per germline, CDR1 SGHTA and CDR2 FQGNSA. The CDR3 totals 17 residues. The germline V and J ends were trimmed by 5 bases and 0 bases, with 17 bases remaining between them. The CDR3 loop is CASSPRTDFLAKNIQYF. DNA for the CDR3: TGTGCCAGCAGCCCCCGGACCGATTTTCTAGCCAAAAACATTCAGTACTTC.

This rearrangement joins TRBV19 to TRBJ1-2; D is unresolved. Trimming pared 6 bases from V and 4 bases from J, leaving 36 bases between. Germline lookup yields CDR1 LNHDA and CDR2 SQIVND (reference sequence). This CDR3 is built from 21 residues. Here the CDR3 DNA reads TGTGCCAGTAGCAAATCACCCGTATTCGGTAGCGGAAGTGGACTAAGCTATGGCTACACCTTC. Translated, it gives CASSKSPVFGSGSGLSYGYTF.

This clonotype was observed many times. V and J are TRBV20-1 and TRBJ2-1, with a possible D match to TRBD2 (5 bases). This CDR3 is 15 amino acids long. Germline CDR1 DFQATT, CDR2 SNEGSKA (reference sequence). The V end was cut by 3 bases, the J end by 3 bases, with 15 bases between. DNA of the CDR3: TGCAGTGCTAGCGGCGCGGGCCTCTTCTACAATGAGCAGTTCTTC. This encodes CSASGAGLFYNEQFF.

This clonotype was seen many times. The V call is TRBV6-5, the J call TRBJ2-1; D is unresolved. V was shortened by 0 bases and J by 0 bases, with 6 bases between the two germline ends. Looked up from germline, CDR1 is MNHEY and CDR2 is SVGAGI. CDR3 length: 15 residues. The DNA for the CDR3 is TGTGCCAGCAGTTACTCGGCTAACTCCTACAATGAGCAGTTCTTC. Translated: CASSYSANSYNEQFF.

This clonotype turned up a few times. The chain has TRBV24-1 and TRBJ2-3; D gene uncertain. Germline V gene sequence: CDR1 KGHDR, CDR2 SFDVKD. The CDR3 runs to 14 residues. The germline V and J ends were trimmed by 3 bases and 9 bases, with 15 bases remaining between them. The CDR3 spells CATSDRQPLETQYF. The CDR3 coding sequence is TGTGCCACCAGTGATAGGCAGCCCCTAGAAACGCAGTATTTT.

This clonotype occurred many times. V gene TRBV9 combines with J gene TRBJ1-5; 10 positions agree with TRBD1. The V and J ends lost 3 bases and 3 bases, in that order; junction bases with no gene match: 3. The CDR3 runs 15 residues. Germline assignment: CDR1 SGDLS and CDR2 YYNGEE. The CDR3 nucleotides are TGTGCCAGCAGCGCAGGACAGGGGGTCAATCAGCCCCAGCATTTT. This translates into CASSAGQGVNQPQHF.

This clonotype was observed at least ten times. The CDR3 protein is CASSPQGQAYGEQYF. The CDR3 DNA is TGTGCCAGCTCACCACAGGGACAGGCATATGGCGAGCAGTACTTC. The V call is TRBV18, the J call TRBJ2-7; 8 positions agree with TRBD1. Germline CDR1 KGHSH, CDR2 LQKENI. CDR3 length: 15 residues. V lost 1 base to trimming and J lost 6 bases; unmatched junction nucleotides: 8.

This clonotype was counted only a few times. The chain carries TRBV6-5 and TRBJ1-2; the match to TRBD1 covers 7 bases. V was clipped by 5 bases and J by 4 bases; unmatched bases: 13. Germline loops: CDR1 MNHEY, CDR2 SVGAGI. This CDR3 comprises 16 residues. This CDR3 is CASSPLGQRVPYGYTF. The CDR3, as DNA: TGTGCCAGCAGTCCGCTGGGACAGAGGGTTCCCTATGGCTACACCTTC.

The sample holds many counts of this clonotype. A junction end diverges from the germline sequence, so it may reflect a read error. This sequence joins TRBV5-1 and TRBJ2-5; D not resolved. The germline gives CDR1 SGHRS, CDR2 YFSETQ. The CDR3 loop spans 11 amino acids. The DNA of the CDR3 is TGTGCCAGCAGTGGACGTGAGACCCAGTACTTC. Its translation: CASSGRETQYF.

At least ten counts were recorded for this clonotype. V usage is TRBV29-1 and J usage is TRBJ2-7, with 7 bases lining up with TRBD1. CDR1 is SQVTM, CDR2 ANQGSEA, per germline. The CDR3 runs 16 residues. Trimming cost V 6 bases and J 1 base; bases outside gene matches: 15. The CDR3 nucleotides read TGCAGCGTGCGTACACAAACACAGGGGAGATCCTACGAGCAGTACTTC. Translating gives CSVRTQTQGRSYEQYF.

The CDR3 bases are TGCAGTGCCAGGAAGCAGAGTGGGAGAACTGGCAATGAGCAGTTCTTC. Encoded protein: CSARKQSGRTGNEQFF. The chain recombines TRBV20-1 with TRBJ2-1; a possible D gene is TRBD2 (5 bases). CDR1 is DFQATT, CDR2 SNEGSKA, per germline (reference sequence). This CDR3 spans 16 amino acids. The ends were cut back, 6 bases at V and 6 bases at J, with 24 bases in the middle.

In the case of this clonotype: At one end the junction does not follow the germline gene, possibly because of a read error. V is TRBV6-1 and J is TRBJ2-3, with D unresolved. The CDR3 is 12 residues long. Germline CDR1 is MNHNS and CDR2 is SASEGT. The CDR3 spells CASSPYTDTRYF. CDR3 coding DNA: TGTGCCAGCAGTCCATATACAGATACGCGGTATTTT.

The V and J genes are TRBV18 and TRBJ2-7; 10 nucleotides match TRBD2. The J segment lost 7 bases and the V segment lost 3 bases, leaving 12 bases of the junction unmatched. The CDR3 is 16 residues long. Germline assignment: CDR1 KGHSH and CDR2 LQKENI. The CDR3 loop is CASSPQRGGLYNEQYF. The CDR3 nucleotides read TGTGCCAGCTCACCTCAGCGGGGGGGATTATACAATGAGCAGTACTTC.

The J gene is TRBJ2-5, the V gene TRBV3-1, with D possibly being TRBD2 (5 bases). The V gene's germline CDR1 is LGHDT and CDR2 YNNKEL (reference sequence). The CDR3 extends over 16 amino acids. The V gene lost 3 bases and the J gene lost 2 bases, with 16 bases spanning the gap. DNA of the CDR3: TGTGCCAGCAGCCATTACCCATCGACTAAGCAAGAGACCCAGTACTTC. It translates to CASSHYPSTKQETQYF.

In its sample, this clonotype was seen a few times. This chain uses TRBV6-1 with TRBJ1-6; D is ambiguous. Trimming took off 5 bases at V and 1 base at J, with 18 bases between the two ends. The CDR3 contains 18 residues. Germline V gene sequence: CDR1 MNHNS, CDR2 SASEGT. The CDR3 DNA reads TGTGCCAGCAGTCATACCCTGCGGGATTCTTCCTATAATTCACCCCTCCACTTT. It codes for CASSHTLRDSSYNSPLHF.

The chain carries TRBV27 and TRBJ1-5; TRBD1 is a possible D gene (5 bases). Germline values: CDR1 MNHEY, CDR2 SMNVEV (reference sequence). CDR3 size: 16 residues. V was trimmed by 6 bases and J by 5 bases, leaving 20 bases between them. Here the CDR3 reads CASRFAEGRGDQPQHF. The CDR3 DNA sequence: TGTGCCAGCAGATTTGCCGAGGGGCGGGGGGATCAGCCCCAGCATTTT.

The V call is TRBV5-5, the J call TRBJ1-2, with a tentative D call TRBD1 (6 bases). CDR1 and CDR2 from the germline V gene are SGHKS and YYEKEE (reference sequence). Trimming removed 4 bases from V and 4 bases from J, with 14 bases in between. The CDR3 covers 14 residues. Here the CDR3 reads CASSPLQGTYGYTF. The CDR3 bases are TGTGCCAGCAGCCCACTTCAGGGGACCTATGGCTACACCTTC. The full variable domain, with the rest looked up from reference TRBV5-5 and TRBJ1-2, is DAGVTQSPTHLIKTRGQQVTLRCSPISGHKSVSWYQQVLGQGPQFIFQYYEKEERGRGNFPDRFSARQFPNYSSELNVNALLLGDSALYLCASSPLQGTYGYTFGSGTRLTVV.

This clonotype has a count of ten or more. The junction shows a germline mismatch at one end, possibly a read error. J is TRBJ2-7 and V is TRBV5-1, with no clear D. CDR3 length equals 12 residues. The germline gives CDR1 SGHRS, CDR2 YFSETQ. The chain's CDR3 is CASSLMGYEQYF. In DNA form, the CDR3 reads TGTGCCAGCAGTTTGATGGGCTACGAGCAGTACTTC.

On this clonotype itself: One base away lies a much larger clone, so this may be a sequencing read error. The chain links TRBV15 to TRBJ1-1, with D possibly matching TRBD1 (6 bases). V lost 9 bases and J lost 1, with 12 bases in between. This CDR3 comprises 13 residues. Per the germline V gene, CDR1 is LNHNV and CDR2 is YYDKDF (reference sequence). CDR3 coding DNA: TGTGCCACTGACCAGGGGACGAACACTGAAGCTTTCTTT. This encodes CATDQGTNTEAFF.

As concerns this clonotype: Being one base from a much bigger clone, this may be a read error. The gene calls are TRBV5-1 and TRBJ1-2, with 7 bases identical to TRBD1. The CDR3 contains 13 residues. Germline V gene data show CDR1 as SGHRS and CDR2 as YFSETQ. CDR3 DNA: TGCGCCAGCAGCTTGGCGCGGACAGGTGGCCACACCTTC. Translating gives CASSLARTGGHTF.

This clonotype came up a few times. Possible read error: a much larger clone is one base away. The V gene is TRBV20-1, the J gene TRBJ2-5, with D possibly TRBD1 on 6 matching bases. The better agreement between TRBJ2-1 and the DNA end casts doubt on the J call. The CDR3 covers 17 residues. The germline V gene encodes CDR1 DFQATT and CDR2 SNEGSKA (reference sequence). CDR3 protein: CSARVQPGQKYQETQFF. CDR3 bases: TGCAGTGCTAGAGTTCAACCGGGACAAAAGTACCAAGAGACCCAGTTCTTC.

This clonotype was observed once. This chain links TRBV10-3 with TRBJ2-5; 10 nucleotides match TRBD2. Trimming took 10 bases from V and 5 from J; bases not matched to a gene: 7. The CDR3 has 13 amino acids. Germline loops: CDR1 ENHRY, CDR2 SYGVKD. CDR3 loop: CAKCIAGGETQYF. CDR3 DNA: TGTGCCAAGTGTATAGCGGGAGGCGAGACCCAGTACTTC.